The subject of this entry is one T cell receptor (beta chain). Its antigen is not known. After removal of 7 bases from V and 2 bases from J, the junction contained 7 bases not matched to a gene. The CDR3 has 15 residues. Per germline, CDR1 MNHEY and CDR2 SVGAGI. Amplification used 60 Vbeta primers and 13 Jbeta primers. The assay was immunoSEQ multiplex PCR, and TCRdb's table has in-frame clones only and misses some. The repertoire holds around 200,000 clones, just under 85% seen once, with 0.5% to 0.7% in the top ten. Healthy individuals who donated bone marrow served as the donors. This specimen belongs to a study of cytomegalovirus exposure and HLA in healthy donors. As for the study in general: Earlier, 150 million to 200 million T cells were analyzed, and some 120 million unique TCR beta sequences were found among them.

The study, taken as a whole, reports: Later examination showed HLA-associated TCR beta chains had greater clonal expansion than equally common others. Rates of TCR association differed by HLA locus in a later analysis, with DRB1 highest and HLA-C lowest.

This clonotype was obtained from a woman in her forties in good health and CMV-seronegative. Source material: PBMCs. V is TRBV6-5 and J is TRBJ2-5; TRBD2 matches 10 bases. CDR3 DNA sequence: TGTGCCAGCACCCTACTAGCGGGGAGTCAAGAGACCCAGTACTTC. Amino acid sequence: CASTLLAGSQETQYF.